These 14 T cell receptor beta chains came from one sample sequenced in a study of T cell repertoires in cytomegalovirus infection. No antigens are known for them. TCRdb passed the reads through MiXCR, listing each CDR3 protein once. The sample carries 700,000 to 850,000 distinct CDR3 sequences, approximately 29% recorded once. Source: cultured CD8+ T cells from PBMCs, taken from culture after CMV antigen stimulation. Receptor source: a human donor in good health (CMV status not recorded). Some clones in this sample may be carry-over from other donors' samples.

The chain recombines TRBV20-1 with TRBJ1-5; 9 bases are a match to TRBD1. V lost 3 bases to trimming and J lost 0 bases; unmatched junction nucleotides: 15. Germline loops: CDR1 DFQATT, CDR2 SNEGSKA (reference sequence). This CDR3 comprises 19 residues. CDR3 in amino acids: CSASVGGDRALYSNQPQHF. DNA for the CDR3: TGCAGTGCTAGCGTCGGAGGGGACAGGGCCCTGTATAGCAATCAGCCCCAGCATTTT.

This clonotype was seen more than once but under ten times. V usage is TRBV6-5 and J usage is TRBJ2-4, with 9 bases matching TRBD1. CDR3 length: 16 amino acids. The V gene end was trimmed by 5 bases and the J gene end by 9 bases; junction bases not matched to a gene: 14. The germline V gene has CDR1 MNHEY and CDR2 SVGAGI. The CDR3 DNA sequence: TGTGCCAGCAGTCGACCTCCAGATGGACAGGGGATCATTCAGTACTTC. Its translation: CASSRPPDGQGIIQYF.

V usage is TRBV6-1 and J usage is TRBJ2-2, with D tentatively TRBD1 (6 bases). This CDR3 spans 16 amino acids. V was cut by 0 bases and J by 3 bases, with 11 bases left in between. Germline V gene lookup returns CDR1 MNHNS and CDR2 SASEGT. CDR3 sequence: CASSEALTGYTGELFF. For the CDR3, the DNA is TGTGCCAGCAGTGAAGCGTTGACAGGATACACCGGGGAGCTGTTTTTT.

This clonotype was seen only once. J is TRBJ1-5 and V is TRBV15, with D unresolved. Germline V lookup: CDR1 LNHNV, CDR2 YYDKDF (reference sequence). The ends were cut back, 0 bases at V and 6 bases at J, with 12 bases in the middle. This CDR3 has 15 amino acids. The CDR3 here is CATSRDRGVSQPQHF. CDR3 DNA: TGTGCCACCAGCAGAGATCGAGGAGTAAGTCAGCCCCAGCATTTT.

In regard to this clonotype: One end of the junction does not line up with germline, which may come from a read error. The chain combines TRBV7-9 with TRBJ2-1, with 7 bases lining up with TRBD1. This CDR3 has 15 amino acids. Germline assignment: CDR1 SEHNR and CDR2 FQNEAQ (reference sequence). The CDR3, as DNA: TGTGCCAACAGCGTGACAGGGAGCTCCTACAATGAGCAGTTCTTC. Protein product: CANSVTGSSYNEQFF.

This clonotype was counted only a few times. The chain carries TRBV27 and TRBJ1-1; D uncertain. Trimming stripped 2 bases from V and 0 bases from J, with 10 bases between. This CDR3 has 15 amino acids. CDR1 and CDR2 from the germline V gene are MNHEY and SMNVEV (reference sequence). DNA for the CDR3: TGTGCCAGCAGTTTAGTGGTGGGCATGAACACTGAAGCTTTCTTT. Translating it yields CASSLVVGMNTEAFF.

This clonotype appeared a few times. The genes are TRBV20-1 and TRBJ2-3, with a weak D call TRBD1 (5 bases). Between the trimmed V and J ends, which lost 3 bases and 2 bases, there was a span of 12 bases. This CDR3 spans 14 amino acids. The V gene's germline CDR1 is DFQATT and CDR2 SNEGSKA (reference sequence). DNA for the CDR3: TGCAGTGCTAGGCTACAGGTTAACACAGATACGCAGTATTTT. Residues: CSARLQVNTDTQYF.

The chain uses TRBV12-3 or TRBV12-4 and TRBJ2-5; 12 positions match TRBD2. Germline trimming cut 1 base from V and 2 bases from J; bases unmatched to any gene: 11. This CDR3 contains 19 residues. The CDR3 region is CASSLGNSVGLAGQETQYF. CDR3 nucleotides: TGTGCCAGCAGTTTAGGAAATAGCGTCGGACTAGCGGGGCAAGAGACCCAGTACTTC.

This clonotype was picked up a small number of times. V usage is TRBV7-6 and J usage is TRBJ1-6; 9 bases map to TRBD1. V shed 0 bases and J 6 bases; nucleotides not matched to a gene: 3. Germline V gene data show CDR1 as SGHVS and CDR2 as FNYEAQ. The CDR3 contains 16 residues. The CDR3 DNA reads TGTGCCAGCAGCTTAGCGGGACAGGGAACTAATTCACCCCTCCACTTT. It encodes CASSLAGQGTNSPLHF.

V is TRBV15 and J is TRBJ2-1; D might be TRBD2 (7 bases). The CDR3 spans 17 residues. Trimming left V 0 bases short and J 5 bases short, with 17 bases between. Per germline, CDR1 LNHNV and CDR2 YYDKDF (reference sequence). The CDR3: CATSRDDAGDTNNEQFF. The CDR3 DNA is TGTGCCACCAGCAGAGATGATGCGGGGGACACGAACAATGAGCAGTTCTTC.

This clonotype has a handful of counts. In nucleotides, the CDR3 is TGTGCCAGCAGTTTCGAGGCAGGGAGGACCTACGAGCAGTACTTC. Encoded protein: CASSFEAGRTYEQYF. The V gene is TRBV11-1, the J gene TRBJ2-7, with D possibly matching TRBD2 (6 bases). The germline gives CDR1 SGHAT, CDR2 FQDESV (reference sequence). Trimming left V 6 bases short and J 2 bases short, with 17 bases between. The length of the CDR3 is 15 residues.

This chain connects TRBV20-1 to TRBJ1-2; maybe TRBD1 (5 bases). With 1 base removed from V and 2 bases from J, the gap between germline ends came to 5 bases. CDR1 and CDR2 (germline): DFQATT, SNEGSKA (reference sequence). The CDR3 loop spans 12 amino acids. This chain's CDR3 is CSARGDNYGYTF. Written as DNA, the CDR3 is TGCAGTGCTAGAGGGGACAACTATGGCTACACCTTC.

This clonotype was found a few times. An end of the junction differs from the germline gene, which may be a read error. The J gene is TRBJ2-1, the V gene TRBV2; tentatively, D is TRBD1 (6 bases). This CDR3 has 11 residues. Germline CDR1 SNHLY, CDR2 FYNNEI. CDR3 amino acids: CASSEGAIGFF. In DNA form, the CDR3 reads TGTGCCAGCAGTGAGGGGGCCATCGGGTTTTTC.

The V gene is TRBV3-1, the J gene TRBJ1-1; D is possibly TRBD1 (5 bases). Germline V gene sequence: CDR1 LGHDT, CDR2 YNNKEL (reference sequence). This CDR3 contains 15 residues. Trimming removed 8 bases from V and 5 bases from J, with 21 bases in between. CDR3: CASFTEGSDKTEAFF. The DNA for the CDR3 is TGTGCCAGCTTCACGGAGGGGAGTGATAAAACTGAAGCTTTCTTT.